The clone carrying this T cell receptor beta chain showed up just once. Antigen specificity is unknown. The data are from a study of cytomegalovirus exposure and HLA in healthy donors. Study-wide background: When 398 donors were genotyped, roughly 80% of them were found to fall in the Caucasian-associated ancestry cluster.

Germline V gene lookup returns CDR1 SGHRS and CDR2 YFSETQ. V shed 4 bases and J 1 base; nucleotides not matched to a gene: 8. The length of the CDR3 is 17 residues. Study-level results: The likely explanation for a cluster of highly shared sequence variants was sequencing artifact.

PCR amplification relied on 60 Vbeta primers (plus 13 Jbeta primers). Assay used: immunoSEQ multiplex PCR; TCRdb lists only in-frame clones, some missing. The repertoire includes 150,000 or so clones, around 80% of them detected once, and roughly 0.99% sits in the top ten. The TCR was taken from a woman in her forties in good health and CMV-seronegative. The material sequenced was PBMCs. The chain recombines TRBV5-1 with TRBJ2-2; 9 bases are a match to TRBD2. The CDR3 DNA sequence: TGCGCCAGCAGCCTTAGGCCAGCGGGAGGGAACACCGGGGAGCTGTTTTTT. Translation: CASSLRPAGGNTGELFF.